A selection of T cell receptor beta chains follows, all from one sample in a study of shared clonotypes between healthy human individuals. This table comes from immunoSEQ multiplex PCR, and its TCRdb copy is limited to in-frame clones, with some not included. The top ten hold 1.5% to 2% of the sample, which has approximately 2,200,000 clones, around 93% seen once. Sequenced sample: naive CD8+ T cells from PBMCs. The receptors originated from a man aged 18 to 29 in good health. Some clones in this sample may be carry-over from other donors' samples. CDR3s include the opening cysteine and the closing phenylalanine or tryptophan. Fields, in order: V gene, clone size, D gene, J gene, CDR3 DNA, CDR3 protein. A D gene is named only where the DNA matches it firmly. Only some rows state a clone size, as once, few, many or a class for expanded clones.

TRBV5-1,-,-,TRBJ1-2,TGCGCCAGCAGCTTGGAGGGGCTTTCTAACTATGGCTACACCTTC,CASSLEGLSNYGYTF
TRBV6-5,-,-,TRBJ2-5,TGTGCCAGCGGGTCGCCACAGACCCAGTACTTC,CASGSPQTQYF
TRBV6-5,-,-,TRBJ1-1,TGTGCCAGCAGGGTACCGGGCGGGGGGGATGAAGCTTTCTTT,CASRVPGGGDEAFF
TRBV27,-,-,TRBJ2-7,TGTGCCAGCAGTATCTCCAGCTCCTACGAGCAGTACTTC,CASSISSSYEQYF
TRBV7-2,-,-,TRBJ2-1,TGTGCCAGCAGCCAGGCAGGAGCCTACAATGAGCAGTTCTTC,CASSQAGAYNEQFF
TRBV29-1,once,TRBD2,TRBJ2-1,TGCAGCGTGGTTCCTAGCGGGAGGCCCGGGAATGAGCAGTTCTTC,CSVVPSGRPGNEQFF
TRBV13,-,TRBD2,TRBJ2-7,TGTGCCAGCAGCTTAGAGGCCCAGGGTCCTAGCGGGGGCCGAGACGAGCAGTACTTC,CASSLEAQGPSGGRDEQYF
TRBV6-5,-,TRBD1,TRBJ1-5,TGTGCCAGCTCGGACAGGGACTATAGCAATCAGCCCCAGCATTTT,CASSDRDYSNQPQHF
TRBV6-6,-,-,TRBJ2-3,TGTGCCAGCAGTTACTCGCACCCCCAGGGGGATACGCAGTATTTT,CASSYSHPQGDTQYF
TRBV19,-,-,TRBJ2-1,TGTGCCAGTAGTGTTGGCGGGATCTCCTACAATGAGCAGTTCTTC,CASSVGGISYNEQFF
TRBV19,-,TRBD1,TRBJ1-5,TGTGCCAGTAGTATCCCAATAGGGACAGCCTGGCAGCCCCAGCATTTT,CASSIPIGTAWQPQHF
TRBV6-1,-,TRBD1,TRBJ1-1,TGTGCCAGCAGTGAAGATAGGGGGCGCGGATTGAACACTGAAGCTTTCTTT,CASSEDRGRGLNTEAFF
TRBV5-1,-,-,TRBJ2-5,TGCGCCAGCAGCTACGAGGGGTTGGAGACCCAGTACTTC,CASSYEGLETQYF
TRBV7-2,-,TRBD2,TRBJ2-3,TGTGCCAGCAGCGGACGACTAGCGGGAGGGCCAACGGAAACAGATACGCAGTATTTT,CASSGRLAGGPTETDTQYF
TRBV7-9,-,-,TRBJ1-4,TGTGCCAGCAGCTCAGGCAGTGCAACTAATGAAAAACTGTTTTTT,CASSSGSATNEKLFF
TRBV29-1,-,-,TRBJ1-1,TGCAGCGCCGAAGGGGATTGGACTGAAGCTTTCTTT,CSAEGDWTEAFF
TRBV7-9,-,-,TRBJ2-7,TGTGCCAGCAGCTTCACGGGACACCCCTACGAGCAGTACTTC,CASSFTGHPYEQYF
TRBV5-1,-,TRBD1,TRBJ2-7,TGCGCCAGCAGCCTGGGACAGGGGGCGAACGAGCAGTACTTC,CASSLGQGANEQYF
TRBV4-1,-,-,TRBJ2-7,TGCGCCAGCAGCCAAGAGGGGACGGGTGTACCGGAGCAGTACTTC,CASSQEGTGVPEQYF
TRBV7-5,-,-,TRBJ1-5,TGTGTCAGAAGCGAAAAACAGGAGAATCAGCCCCAGCATTTT,CVRSEKQENQPQHF
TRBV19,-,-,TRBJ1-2,TGTGCCAGTAGTATTATCGGACAGCCCTATGGCTACACCTTC,CASSIIGQPYGYTF
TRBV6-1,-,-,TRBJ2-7,TGTGCCAGCAGTGAGTGGGGGAGCGGTGAATACGAGCAGTACTTC,CASSEWGSGEYEQYF
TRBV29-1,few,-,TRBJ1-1,TGCAGCGTTGAAGATGTGAGGACGCCTGAAGCTTTCTTT,CSVEDVRTPEAFF
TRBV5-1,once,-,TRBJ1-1,TGCGCCAGCAGGGCACGGCAAATGAACACTGAAGCTTTCTTT,CASRARQMNTEAFF
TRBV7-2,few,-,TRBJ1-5,TGTGCCAGCAGCTCGCTAAGGGGCGGCAATCAGCCCCAGCATTTT,CASSSLRGGNQPQHF
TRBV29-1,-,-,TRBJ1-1,TGCAGCGGAAGGGGGGGGACGAACACTGAAGCTTTCTTT,CSGRGGTNTEAFF
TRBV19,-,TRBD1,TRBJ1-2,TGTGCCAGTACCCTCTGGACAGGGGATTTGCGGGGCTACACCTTC,CASTLWTGDLRGYTF
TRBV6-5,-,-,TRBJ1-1,TGTGCCAGCAGCCCTGACAACTTCAACACTGAAGCTTTCTTT,CASSPDNFNTEAFF
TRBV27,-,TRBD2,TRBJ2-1,TGTGCCACCTCCCTAGCGGGGTCCTACAATGAGCAGTTCTTC,CATSLAGSYNEQFF
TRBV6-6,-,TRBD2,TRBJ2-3,TGTGCCAGCAGTTACTCTGGTCTAGCGGGAGGGTATACGCAGTATTTT,CASSYSGLAGGYTQYF
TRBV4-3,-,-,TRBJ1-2,TGCGCCAGCAGCCAATCAAGGCGTTCCTATGGCTACACCTTC,CASSQSRRSYGYTF
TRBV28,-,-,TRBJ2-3,TGTGCCAGCAGTCCCCGGGATCTTTGGGCAGATACGCAGTATTTT,CASSPRDLWADTQYF
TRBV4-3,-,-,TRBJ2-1,TGCGCCAGCAGCCAAGTGGGGATCGGGCAGGCCCAGCATGAGCAGTTCTTC,CASSQVGIGQAQHEQFF
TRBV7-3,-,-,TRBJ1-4,TGTGCCAGCAGCTCCCTTAGGGGTGGGGATGATGAAAAACTGTTTTTT,CASSSLRGGDDEKLFF
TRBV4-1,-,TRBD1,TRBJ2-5,TGCGCCAGCAGCCAACGCGGACAGGGATGGGAGGAGACCCAGTACTTC,CASSQRGQGWEETQYF
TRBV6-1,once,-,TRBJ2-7,TGTGCCAGCAGTGTCTGGCAGAAGGACGAGCAGTACTTC,CASSVWQKDEQYF
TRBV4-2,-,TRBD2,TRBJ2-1,TGTGCCAGCAGCCCCGGGACTAGCGGCTACAATGAGCAGTTCTTC,CASSPGTSGYNEQFF
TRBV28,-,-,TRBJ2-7,TGTGCCAGCAGTGCGACAGGTGATTATAGCGACGAGCAGTACTTC,CASSATGDYSDEQYF
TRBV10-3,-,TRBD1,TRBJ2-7,TGTGCCATCAGTCAAACCCGGGACAGGGGTTACGAGCAGTACTTC,CAISQTRDRGYEQYF
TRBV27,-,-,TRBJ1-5,TGTGCCAGCAGTCCGGTAAAAATTGCAGCGGGGTTTAGCAATCAGCCCCAGCATTTT,CASSPVKIAAGFSNQPQHF
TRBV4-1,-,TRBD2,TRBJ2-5,TGCGCCAGCAGCCAAGATATACGGCGACTAGCGGGAATTCCGCAAGAGACCCAGTACTTC,CASSQDIRRLAGIPQETQYF
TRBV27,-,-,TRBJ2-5,TGTGCCAGCAGTCCCGCTAGGCTAGAGACCCAGTACTTC,CASSPARLETQYF
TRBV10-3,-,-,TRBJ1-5,TGTGCCATCAGTGAAGGTGGAAATCAGCCCCAGCATTTT,CAISEGGNQPQHF
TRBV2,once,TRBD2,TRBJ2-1,TGTGCCAGGGGATCAGCGGGAGGATCCTACAATGAGCAGTTCTTC,CARGSAGGSYNEQFF